This TCR beta chain was documented in a study of blood T cell repertoires in COVID-19. The overall study: PBMCs, B-cell-depleted T cells, or T cells were the source of the cDNA or gDNA that made up the material.

Germline CDR1 and CDR2: LNHDA and SQIVND (reference sequence). J was trimmed by 6 bases and V by 4 bases; bases with no gene match: 6. This CDR3 has 14 residues. Sequenced by immunoSEQ multiplex PCR; TCRdb stores in-frame clones only, minus some. The sample comprises around 67,000 clones, 85% to 90% of which are singletons, and 1.9% rests with the top ten. The chain links TRBV19 to TRBJ1-5; 7 positions agree with TRBD1. This receptor was identified in an elderly woman with active or convalescent COVID-19. Sequenced: peripheral blood. This CDR3 reads CASSSRQGFQPQHF. DNA for the CDR3: TGTGCCAGTAGTAGCAGACAGGGTTTTCAGCCCCAGCATTTT.